This T cell receptor beta chain is drawn from a study of T cell responses to AZD1222 COVID-19 vaccine. The overall study: Some second doses came at about 4 weeks and others at about 12 weeks; these were pooled. Points from the study as a whole: Two AZD1222 administrations were followed by greater Spike-specific TCR breadth and depth. The study found vaccine-associated CD4 TCRs spanning spike, dominant at 160-218 and 743-854. The number of AZD1222 recipients seropositive at baseline was only five to seven.

Details on this clone: Its antigen is undetermined.

V gave up 6 bases and J gave up 2 bases, with 14 bases separating them. Germline CDR1 reads SNHLY; CDR2 reads FYNNEI. The CDR3 has 15 residues. The method was immunoSEQ multiplex PCR; TCRdb's version includes in-frame clones alone and lacks a portion of them. The sample lists about 110,000 clones, around 91% seen once, with less than 25% in the top ten. The sequence was obtained from an adult in good health. The chain links TRBV2 to TRBJ1-5; no definite D call. This specimen consisted of peripheral blood, obtained on day 0 of AZD1222 vaccination. The CDR3 is CASRRISGGNQPQHF. The CDR3 coding sequence is TGTGCCAGCAGGCGAATTTCTGGGGGCAATCAGCCCCAGCATTTT.